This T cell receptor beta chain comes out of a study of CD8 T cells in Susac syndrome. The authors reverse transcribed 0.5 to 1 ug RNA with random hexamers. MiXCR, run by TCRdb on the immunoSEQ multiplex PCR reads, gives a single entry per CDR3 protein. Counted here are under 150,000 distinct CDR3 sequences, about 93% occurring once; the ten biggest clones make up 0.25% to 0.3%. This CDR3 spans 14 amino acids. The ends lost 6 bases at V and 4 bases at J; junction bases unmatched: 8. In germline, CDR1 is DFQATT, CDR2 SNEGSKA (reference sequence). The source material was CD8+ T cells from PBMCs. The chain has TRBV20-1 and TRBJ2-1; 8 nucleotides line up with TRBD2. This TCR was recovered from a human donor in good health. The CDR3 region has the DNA TGCAGTGCAGCGACTAGCGAGATTTACAATGAGCAGTTCTTC. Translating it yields CSAATSEIYNEQFF.